The 22 T cell receptor beta chains given below trace back to one sample, sequenced in a study of vaccination effects on CD4 cells after COVID-19. Antigen-specific CD4+ T cells were first expanded with viral peptide pools by the ViraFEST assay and only then sequenced. At the end of roughly ten days of culture, CD4+ T cells were isolated. Participants got two doses of BNT162b2 or mRNA-1273 vaccine. These receptors have no known antigen. Method: immunoSEQ multiplex PCR; TCRdb's copy keeps in-frame clones and lacks some. This sample has about 33,000 clones, with under 75% found just once. The sequencing used CD4+ T cells from PBMCs cultured with HCoV-229E spike peptides, collected after COVID-19 vaccination. The receptor set was obtained from a human donor who received a COVID-19 vaccine.

This clone appeared a few times. This chain connects TRBV4-1 to TRBJ1-2, with no clear D. V was pared by 8 bases and J by 2 bases, with 12 bases between. The CDR3 spans 13 residues. Germline V CDR1 and CDR2: MGHRA, YSYEKL. The CDR3: CASSNWGNYGYTF. The CDR3 DNA reads TGCGCCAGCTCCAATTGGGGAAACTATGGCTACACCTTC.

This clone was found once. The chain's CDR3 is CASSQGLEKLFF. CDR3 nucleotide sequence: TGTGCCAGCAGCCAAGGACTTGAAAAACTGTTTTTT. The gene calls are TRBV3-1 (or the pseudogene TRBV3-2) and TRBJ1-4, with D unclear. Trimming stripped 1 base from V and 7 bases from J, with 4 bases between. This CDR3 is 12 amino acids long. The germline V gene encodes CDR1 LGHDT and CDR2 YNNKEL (reference sequence).

This chain links TRBV27 with TRBJ1-2, with TRBD1 identical over 7 bases. This CDR3 region has 17 residues. The V gene end was trimmed by 6 bases and the J gene end by 4 bases; junction bases not matched to a gene: 17. Per the germline V gene, CDR1 is MNHEY and CDR2 is SMNVEV (reference sequence). CDR3 in amino acids: CASSRISGTAGSYGYTF. As DNA, the CDR3 is TGTGCCAGCAGCCGAATTTCTGGGACAGCGGGAAGCTATGGCTACACCTTC.

This rearrangement joins TRBV7-9 to TRBJ2-5; 9 bases are shared with TRBD2. The junction had 7 bases not matched to a gene; V was cut back by 3 bases and J by 8 bases. Germline V lookup: CDR1 SEHNR, CDR2 FQNEAQ (reference sequence). The CDR3 runs 14 residues. The CDR3 coding sequence is TGTGCCAGCAGCTTTCCGACTAGCGGAGCCACCCAGTACTTC. It specifies CASSFPTSGATQYF.

This clone appeared a single time. The J gene is TRBJ2-5, the V gene TRBV4-1; 8 positions match TRBD1. The CDR3 has 13 amino acids. The V and J ends lost 4 bases and 5 bases, in that order; junction bases with no gene match: 3. Germline assignment: CDR1 MGHRA and CDR2 YSYEKL. CDR3 nucleotide sequence: TGCGCCAGCAGCCTCCAGGGGGCGGAGACCCAGTACTTC. Its protein is CASSLQGAETQYF.

This clone came up a few times. V and J are TRBV14 and TRBJ1-5; D unclear. Germline values: CDR1 SGHDN, CDR2 FVKESK. This CDR3 spans 14 amino acids. V shed 1 base and J shed 2 bases, with 6 bases lying between them. The CDR3 coding sequence is TGTGCCAGCAGCCAAGGAGGTGGCAATCAGCCCCAGCATTTT. This gives the protein CASSQGGGNQPQHF.

The chain employs TRBV29-1 and TRBJ1-2, with D possibly being TRBD1 (6 bases). CDR1 is SQVTM and CDR2 is ANQGSEA in the germline V gene. Trimming left V 3 bases short and J 2 bases short, with 10 bases between. The CDR3 runs to 13 residues. The CDR3 region is CSVEGAANYGYTF. DNA for the CDR3: TGCAGCGTTGAGGGGGCGGCCAACTATGGCTACACCTTC.

This clone is judged medium-sized. The chain couples TRBV7-2 to TRBJ2-7; TRBD2 matches 11 bases. The V and J ends lost 4 bases and 5 bases, in that order; junction bases with no gene match: 4. Germline lookup yields CDR1 SGHTA and CDR2 FQGNSA. The CDR3 is 14 residues long. As DNA, the CDR3 is TGTGCCAGCAGCTATAGCGGGAGGGCCCACGAGCAGTACTTC. It translates to CASSYSGRAHEQYF.

This chain joins TRBV25-1 and TRBJ2-1, with 9 bases identical to TRBD2. The trim removed 6 bases at V and 5 bases at J, leaving 5 bases unmatched. Germline V gives CDR1 MGHDK, CDR2 SYGVNS. The CDR3 covers 14 residues. CDR3 protein: CASRAAGGNNEQFF. CDR3 nucleotide sequence: TGTGCCAGCAGAGCGGCGGGAGGGAACAATGAGCAGTTCTTC.

This clone was seen once. V gene TRBV9 combines with J gene TRBJ1-1; D may be TRBD1 (5 bases). Germline V CDR1 and CDR2: SGDLS, YYNGEE. V was clipped by 2 bases and J by 7 bases, with 12 bases between them. The CDR3 contains 13 residues. CDR3 in amino acids: CASSVGGGSEAFF. The CDR3 DNA sequence: TGTGCCAGCAGCGTTGGTGGGGGAAGTGAAGCTTTCTTT.

This clone has just one count. This sequence joins TRBV6-5 and TRBJ1-1; D is undetermined. Germline assignment: CDR1 MNHEY and CDR2 SVGAGI. Trimming left V 0 bases short and J 3 bases short, with 11 bases between. The CDR3 is 15 amino acids. The DNA of the CDR3 is TGTGCCAGCAGTTACTCGGGGAATGGGGACACTGAAGCTTTCTTT. Translating it yields CASSYSGNGDTEAFF.

This clone has a handful of counts. The chain is built from TRBV4-1 and TRBJ1-2; weak D call: TRBD1 (6 bases). This CDR3 spans 15 amino acids. Germline lookup yields CDR1 MGHRA and CDR2 YSYEKL. V was pared by 2 bases and J by 4 bases, with 14 bases between. The CDR3: CASSQSRGGLYGYTF. The DNA of the CDR3 is TGCGCCAGCAGCCAATCCCGTGGGGGCCTCTATGGCTACACCTTC.

The sample holds a few counts of this clone. The chain combines TRBV3-1 (or the pseudogene TRBV3-2) with TRBJ1-2; D not certain. The CDR3 runs 14 residues. The V and J ends lost 1 base and 1 base respectively, with 7 bases between them. CDR1 and CDR2 from the germline V gene are LGHDT and YNNKEL (reference sequence). CDR3 in DNA: TGTGCCAGCAGCCAAGCAGTTGGTAACTATGGCTACACCTTC. Translating gives CASSQAVGNYGYTF.

The genes are TRBV5-1 and TRBJ1-1; no firm D call. The germline CDR1 and CDR2 sequences are SGHRS and YFSETQ. The germline V and J ends were trimmed by 0 bases and 6 bases, with 9 bases remaining between them. This CDR3 is 13 amino acids long. The CDR3 DNA follows: TGCGCCAGCAGCTTGGGCGGGAAGCCTGAAGCTTTCTTT. Translation gives CASSLGGKPEAFF.

There are a few counts of this clone. This sequence joins TRBV6-5 and TRBJ2-2; D is undetermined. The CDR3 extends over 12 amino acids. The germline V gene encodes CDR1 MNHEY and CDR2 SVGAGI. Trimming took 6 bases from V and 6 from J, leaving 8 bases between them. The DNA of the CDR3 is TGTGCCAGCAGCCATATTCCCGGGGAGCTGTTTTTT. Translated: CASSHIPGELFF.

The chain employs TRBV2 and TRBJ2-3; 11 nucleotides line up with TRBD2. Germline V gives CDR1 SNHLY, CDR2 FYNNEI. There are 13 residues in the CDR3. V lost 9 bases and J lost 5; bases outside the gene matches: 4. CDR3 amino acids: CARLAGVEDTQYF. CDR3 DNA: TGTGCCAGACTAGCGGGGGTGGAAGATACGCAGTATTTT.

The sample holds one count of this clone. CDR3: CATSRGGGAMNTEAFF. CDR3 nucleotides: TGTGCCACCAGCAGGGGAGGCGGGGCCATGAACACTGAAGCTTTCTTT. This rearrangement joins TRBV15 to TRBJ1-1, with D possibly being TRBD1 (5 bases). The CDR3 totals 16 residues. Germline values: CDR1 LNHNV, CDR2 YYDKDF (reference sequence). Trimming shortened V by 3 bases and J by 0 bases, and 14 bases separated the two germline ends.

For the CDR3, the DNA is TGTGCCAGCAGCCGACTAGCGGGGGCCGCAGATACGCAGTATTTT. Amino acids: CASSRLAGAADTQYF. The chain uses TRBV6-4 and TRBJ2-3; TRBD2 matches at 12 bases. Germline V gene sequence: CDR1 MRHNA, CDR2 SNTAGT. The CDR3 is made up of 15 amino acids. The J segment lost 4 bases and the V segment lost 6 bases, leaving 5 bases of the junction unmatched.

The rearrangement uses TRBV12-3 or TRBV12-4 and TRBJ2-5; TRBD1 might be the D (5 bases). V was cut by 5 bases and J by 2 bases, with 9 bases left in between. There are 13 residues in the CDR3. CDR3 coding DNA: TGTGCCAGCAGTCAACAGGAACAAGAGACCCAGTACTTC. This gives the protein CASSQQEQETQYF.

This clone was picked up a small number of times. This chain joins TRBV10-1 and TRBJ2-7; TRBD1 is a possible D gene (5 bases). Germline lookup yields CDR1 WNHNN and CDR2 SYGVQD (reference sequence). This CDR3 has 13 amino acids. The V gene lost 2 bases and the J gene lost 4 bases, with 9 bases spanning the gap. As DNA, the CDR3 is TGCGCCAGCAGTGAGCCGGACAAGTACGAGCAGTACTTC. Residues: CASSEPDKYEQYF.

The chain joins TRBV9 to TRBJ2-6; no reliable D call. V lost 0 bases and J 0 bases, leaving 4 bases between the germline ends. This CDR3 has 15 amino acids. CDR1 and CDR2 from the germline V gene are SGDLS and YYNGEE. The CDR3 region is CASSVGDSGANVLTF. CDR3 DNA sequence: TGTGCCAGCAGCGTAGGCGACTCTGGGGCCAACGTCCTGACTTTC.

The CDR3 DNA follows: TGTGCCAGCAGACGCGACAGGGGCACTGAAGCTTTCTTT. Translating gives CASRRDRGTEAFF. The chain joins TRBV2 to TRBJ1-1; TRBD1 matches 8 bases. The CDR3 length is 13 residues. The germline V gene encodes CDR1 SNHLY and CDR2 FYNNEI. V was clipped by 6 bases and J by 4 bases; unmatched bases: 4.